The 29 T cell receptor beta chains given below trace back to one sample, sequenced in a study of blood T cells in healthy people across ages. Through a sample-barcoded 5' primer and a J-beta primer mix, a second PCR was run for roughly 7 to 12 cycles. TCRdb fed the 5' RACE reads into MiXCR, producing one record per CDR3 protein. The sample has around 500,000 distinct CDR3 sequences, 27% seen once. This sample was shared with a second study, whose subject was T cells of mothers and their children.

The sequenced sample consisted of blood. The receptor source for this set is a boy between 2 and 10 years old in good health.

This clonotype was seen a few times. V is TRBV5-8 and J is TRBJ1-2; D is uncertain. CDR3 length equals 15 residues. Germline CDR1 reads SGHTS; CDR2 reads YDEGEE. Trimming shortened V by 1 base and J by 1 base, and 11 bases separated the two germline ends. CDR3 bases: TGTGCCAGCAGCTTGAGGGTGCCGGGTAACTATGGCTACACCTTC. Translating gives CASSLRVPGNYGYTF.

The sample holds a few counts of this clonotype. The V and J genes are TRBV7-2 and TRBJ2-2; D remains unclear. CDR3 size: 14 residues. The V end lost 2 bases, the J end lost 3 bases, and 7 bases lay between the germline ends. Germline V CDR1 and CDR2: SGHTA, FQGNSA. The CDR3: CASSLPSYTGELFF. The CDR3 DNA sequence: TGTGCCAGCAGCTTACCCTCGTACACCGGGGAGCTGTTTTTT.

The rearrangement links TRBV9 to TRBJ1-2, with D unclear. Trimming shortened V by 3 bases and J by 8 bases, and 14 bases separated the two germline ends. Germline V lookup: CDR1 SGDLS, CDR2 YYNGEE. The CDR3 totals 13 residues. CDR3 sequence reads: CASSGELDRGYTF. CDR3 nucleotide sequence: TGTGCCAGCAGCGGTGAACTGGATAGGGGCTACACCTTC.

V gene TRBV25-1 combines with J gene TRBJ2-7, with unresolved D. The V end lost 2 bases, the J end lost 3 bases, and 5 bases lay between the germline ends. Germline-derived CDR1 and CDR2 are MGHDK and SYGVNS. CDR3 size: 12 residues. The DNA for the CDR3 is TGTGCCAGCAGTGAACTAAACTACGAGCAGTACTTC. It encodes CASSELNYEQYF.

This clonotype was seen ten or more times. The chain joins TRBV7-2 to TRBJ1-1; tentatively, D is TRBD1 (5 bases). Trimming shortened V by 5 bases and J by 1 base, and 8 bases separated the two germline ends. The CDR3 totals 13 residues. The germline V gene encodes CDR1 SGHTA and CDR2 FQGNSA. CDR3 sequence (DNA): TGTGCCAGCAGCGTCGACAGGAACACTGAAGCTTTCTTT. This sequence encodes CASSVDRNTEAFF.

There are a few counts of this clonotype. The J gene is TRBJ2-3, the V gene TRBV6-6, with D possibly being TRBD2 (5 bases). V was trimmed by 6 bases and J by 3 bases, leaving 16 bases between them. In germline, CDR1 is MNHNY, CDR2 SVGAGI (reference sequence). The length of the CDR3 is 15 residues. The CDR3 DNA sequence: TGTGCCAGCAGGTCCCCTAGCAGCGGTACAGATACGCAGTATTTT. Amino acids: CASRSPSSGTDTQYF.

CDR3 region: CASSVLTSGISNEQFF. The CDR3 DNA reads as TGTGCCAGCAGTGTTCTTACTAGCGGGATAAGCAATGAGCAGTTCTTC. The chain couples TRBV2 to TRBJ2-1; 10 bases align to TRBD2. The length of the CDR3 is 16 residues. Germline V gene data show CDR1 as SNHLY and CDR2 as FYNNEI. V lost 4 bases to trimming and J lost 6 bases; unmatched junction nucleotides: 9.

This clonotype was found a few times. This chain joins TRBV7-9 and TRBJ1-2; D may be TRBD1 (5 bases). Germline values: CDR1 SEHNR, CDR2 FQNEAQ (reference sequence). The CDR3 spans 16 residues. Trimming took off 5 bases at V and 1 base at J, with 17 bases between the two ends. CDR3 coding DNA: TGTGCCAGCAGCCGGGACGGCCGAACCTTTAACTATGGCTACACCTTC. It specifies CASSRDGRTFNYGYTF.

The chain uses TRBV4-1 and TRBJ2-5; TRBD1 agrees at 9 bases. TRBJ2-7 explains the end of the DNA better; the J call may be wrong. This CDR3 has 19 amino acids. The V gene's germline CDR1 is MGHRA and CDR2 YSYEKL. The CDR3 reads CASSHVSPGTGFQSYEQYF. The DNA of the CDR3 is TGCGCCAGCAGCCACGTGAGCCCCGGGACAGGGTTTCAATCCTACGAGCAGTACTTC.

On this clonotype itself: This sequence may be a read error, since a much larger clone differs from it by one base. In DNA form, the CDR3 reads TGCAGTGCAGCAGCACAGGAGCACTATGGCTACACCTTC. Amino acids: CSAAAQEHYGYTF. The rearrangement uses TRBV20-1 and TRBJ1-2; a weak D match, TRBD1 (5 bases). V was shortened by 6 bases and J by 3 bases, with 14 bases between the two germline ends. The CDR3 is made up of 13 amino acids. In germline, CDR1 is DFQATT, CDR2 SNEGSKA (reference sequence).

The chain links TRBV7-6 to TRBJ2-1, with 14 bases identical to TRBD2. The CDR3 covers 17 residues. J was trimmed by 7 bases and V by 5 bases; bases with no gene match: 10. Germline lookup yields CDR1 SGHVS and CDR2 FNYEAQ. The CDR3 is CASSHLAGTSGGNEQFF. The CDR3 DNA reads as TGTGCCAGCAGCCATCTCGCCGGGACTAGCGGGGGTAATGAGCAGTTCTTC.

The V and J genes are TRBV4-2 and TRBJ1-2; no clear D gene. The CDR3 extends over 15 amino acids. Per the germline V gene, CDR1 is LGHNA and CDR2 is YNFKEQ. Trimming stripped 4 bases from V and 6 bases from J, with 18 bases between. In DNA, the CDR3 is TGTGCCAGCAGCCCAACCAAGAATCATGACGATGGCTACACCTTC. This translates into CASSPTKNHDDGYTF.

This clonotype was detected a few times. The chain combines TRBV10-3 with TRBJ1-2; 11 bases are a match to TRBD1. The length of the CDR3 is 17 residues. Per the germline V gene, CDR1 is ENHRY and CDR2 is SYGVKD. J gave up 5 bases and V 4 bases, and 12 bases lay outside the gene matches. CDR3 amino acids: CAISARTGGESPYGYTF. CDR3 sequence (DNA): TGTGCCATCAGTGCGCGGACAGGGGGCGAATCACCTTATGGCTACACCTTC.

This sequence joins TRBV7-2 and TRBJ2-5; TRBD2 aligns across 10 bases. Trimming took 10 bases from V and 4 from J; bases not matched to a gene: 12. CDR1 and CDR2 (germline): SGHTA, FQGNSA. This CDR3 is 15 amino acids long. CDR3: CATALAGGFVETQYF. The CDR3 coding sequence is TGTGCCACCGCGTTAGCGGGGGGCTTCGTAGAGACCCAGTACTTC.

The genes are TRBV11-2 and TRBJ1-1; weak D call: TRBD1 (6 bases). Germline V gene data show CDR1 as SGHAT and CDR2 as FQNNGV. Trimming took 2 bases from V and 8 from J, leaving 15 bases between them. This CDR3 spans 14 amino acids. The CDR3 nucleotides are TGTGCCAGCAGCTTAACCAGGGGAAAGGGAGAAGCTTTCTTT. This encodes CASSLTRGKGEAFF.

CDR3 coding DNA: TGTGCCAGCAGCGTAATTACAGGGGGCACCGGGGAGCTGTTTTTT. Protein product: CASSVITGGTGELFF. The genes are TRBV9 and TRBJ2-2; 8 nucleotides align to TRBD1. Unmatched junction bases numbered 3, after V lost 1 base and J lost 4 bases. Germline V gives CDR1 SGDLS, CDR2 YYNGEE. There are 15 residues in the CDR3.

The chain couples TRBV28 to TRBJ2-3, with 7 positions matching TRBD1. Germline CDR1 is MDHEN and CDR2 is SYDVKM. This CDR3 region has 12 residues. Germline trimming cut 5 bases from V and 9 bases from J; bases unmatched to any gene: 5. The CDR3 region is CASSPRQGTQYF. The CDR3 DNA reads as TGTGCCAGCAGTCCCCGACAGGGAACGCAGTATTTT.

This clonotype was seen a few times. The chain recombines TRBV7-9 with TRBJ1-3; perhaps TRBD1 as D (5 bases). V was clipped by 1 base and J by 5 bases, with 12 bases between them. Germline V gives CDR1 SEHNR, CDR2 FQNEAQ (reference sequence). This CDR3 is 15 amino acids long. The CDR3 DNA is TGTGCCAGCAGCTTAGGGGACGGAGCGCGAAACACCATATATTTT. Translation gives CASSLGDGARNTIYF.

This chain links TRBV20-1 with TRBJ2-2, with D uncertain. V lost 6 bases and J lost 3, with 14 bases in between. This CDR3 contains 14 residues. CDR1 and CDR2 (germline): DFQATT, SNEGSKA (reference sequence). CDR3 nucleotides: TGCAGTGCCCCTAAGGGATTGGACACCGGGGAGCTGTTTTTT. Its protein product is CSAPKGLDTGELFF.

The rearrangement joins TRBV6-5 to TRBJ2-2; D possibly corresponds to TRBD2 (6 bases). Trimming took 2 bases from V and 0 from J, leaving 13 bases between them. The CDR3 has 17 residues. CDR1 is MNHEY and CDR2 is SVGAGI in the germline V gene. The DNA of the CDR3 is TGTGCCAGCAGTTACGGGGGGACCATCCCGAACACCGGGGAGCTGTTTTTT. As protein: CASSYGGTIPNTGELFF.

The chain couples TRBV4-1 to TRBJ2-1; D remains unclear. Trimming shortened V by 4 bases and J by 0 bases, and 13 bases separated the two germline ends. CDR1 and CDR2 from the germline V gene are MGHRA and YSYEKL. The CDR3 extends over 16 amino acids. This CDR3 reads CASSPKPGYSYNEQFF. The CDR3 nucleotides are TGCGCCAGCAGCCCCAAACCCGGATACTCCTACAATGAGCAGTTCTTC.

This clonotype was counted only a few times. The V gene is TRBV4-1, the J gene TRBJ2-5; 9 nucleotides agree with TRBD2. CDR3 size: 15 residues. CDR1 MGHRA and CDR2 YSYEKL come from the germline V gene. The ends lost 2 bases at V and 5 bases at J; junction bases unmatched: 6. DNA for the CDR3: TGCGCCAGCAGCCAATTTGTAGCGGGGGAGGAGACCCAGTACTTC. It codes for CASSQFVAGEETQYF.

The CDR3: CAISPREVNEQYF. CDR3 DNA: TGTGCCATCTCCCCCCGGGAGGTCAACGAGCAGTACTTC. The chain is built from TRBV10-3 and TRBJ2-7, with TRBD2 matching over 7 bases. Per the germline V gene, CDR1 is ENHRY and CDR2 is SYGVKD. The ends lost 8 bases at V and 5 bases at J; junction bases unmatched: 9. The CDR3 covers 13 residues.

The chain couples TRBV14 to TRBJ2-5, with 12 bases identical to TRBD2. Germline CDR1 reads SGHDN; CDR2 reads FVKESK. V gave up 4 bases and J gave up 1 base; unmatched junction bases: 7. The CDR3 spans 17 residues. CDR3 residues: CASSPQGLAGIQETQYF. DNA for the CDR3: TGTGCCAGCAGCCCACAGGGACTAGCGGGCATCCAAGAGACCCAGTACTTC.

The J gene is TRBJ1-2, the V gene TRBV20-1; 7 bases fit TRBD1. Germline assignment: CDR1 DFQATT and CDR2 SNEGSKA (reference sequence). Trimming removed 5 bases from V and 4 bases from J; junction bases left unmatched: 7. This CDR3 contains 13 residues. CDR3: CSAPLTGPYGYTF. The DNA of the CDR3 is TGCAGTGCTCCGCTGACAGGGCCCTATGGCTACACCTTC.

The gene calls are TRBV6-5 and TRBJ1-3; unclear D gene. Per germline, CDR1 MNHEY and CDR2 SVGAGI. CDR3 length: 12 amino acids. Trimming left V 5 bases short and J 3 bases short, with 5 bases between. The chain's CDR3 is CASSTIGNTIYF. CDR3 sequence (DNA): TGTGCCAGCAGTACCATTGGAAACACCATATATTTT.

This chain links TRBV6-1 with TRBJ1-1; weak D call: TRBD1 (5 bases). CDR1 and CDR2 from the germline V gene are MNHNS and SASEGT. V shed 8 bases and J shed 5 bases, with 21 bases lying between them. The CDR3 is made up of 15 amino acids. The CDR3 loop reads CASGGGDPRRTEAFF. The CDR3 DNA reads TGTGCCAGCGGAGGAGGGGATCCCAGAAGAACTGAAGCTTTCTTT.

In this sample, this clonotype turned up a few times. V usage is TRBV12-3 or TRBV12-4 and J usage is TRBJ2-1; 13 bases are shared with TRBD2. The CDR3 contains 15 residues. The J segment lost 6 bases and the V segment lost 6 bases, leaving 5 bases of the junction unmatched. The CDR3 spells CASSYGLAGANEQFF. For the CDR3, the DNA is TGTGCCAGCAGCTACGGACTAGCGGGGGCCAATGAGCAGTTCTTC.

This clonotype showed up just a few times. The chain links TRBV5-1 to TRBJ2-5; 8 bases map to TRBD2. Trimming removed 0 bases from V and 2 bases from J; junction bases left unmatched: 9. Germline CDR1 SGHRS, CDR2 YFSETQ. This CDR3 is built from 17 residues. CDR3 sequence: CASSLGFRGGQQETQYF. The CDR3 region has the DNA TGCGCCAGCAGCTTGGGCTTCCGCGGGGGGCAACAAGAGACCCAGTACTTC.